The rows below give T cell receptor beta chains drawn from one sample of a study of cytomegalovirus exposure and HLA in healthy donors. The assay was immunoSEQ multiplex PCR, and TCRdb's table has in-frame clones only and misses some. Among roughly 140,000 clones listed, more than 65% were seen once. Sequencing was performed on PBMCs. All receptors derive from a woman aged 25 to 39 in good health and CMV-seronegative. Each CDR3 is given with its conserved first and last residue. D genes are given only for firm matches. The size entry is marked missing in some rows and otherwise reads once, few, many or a size class.

TRBV7-9	.	TRBD1	TRBJ2-3	TGTGCCAGCAGCGTAGCGAACCAGGCGGGACAGGGAGCCACAGATACGCAGTATTTT	CASSVANQAGQGATDTQYF
TRBV5-1	.	.	TRBJ2-3	TGCGCCAGCAGCTTGGCCCGCGGGGCTAGCACAGATACGCAGTATTTT	CASSLARGASTDTQYF
TRBV28	.	.	TRBJ1-4	TGTGCCAGCAGTAATGGGGGGGAGACTAATGAAAAACTGTTTTTT	CASSNGGETNEKLFF
TRBV2	.	TRBD1	TRBJ2-2	TGTGCCAGCAGTGAACAGGGGGCGGGCGGGGAGCTGTTTTTT	CASSEQGAGGELFF
TRBV11-2	once	.	TRBJ1-2	TGTGCCAGCAGCTTAGGGGCAGGGGTAGGCTACACCTTC	CASSLGAGVGYTF
TRBV28	.	TRBD1	TRBJ2-1	TGTGCCAGCAGTTTCCGGGACAGGGGATATCAGGGGGAGCAGTTCTTC	CASSFRDRGYQGEQFF
TRBV4-1	.	.	TRBJ2-3	TGCGCCAGCAGCCAAGCACTGTTCGGGACAGATACGCAGTATTTT	CASSQALFGTDTQYF
TRBV5-1	.	.	TRBJ2-3	TGCGCCAGCAGATCCGGGACATACACAGATACGCAGTATTTT	CASRSGTYTDTQYF
TRBV5-1	.	TRBD2	TRBJ2-2	TGCGCCAGCAGCTTGGGGCTAGCGGGAGTGTCCGGGGAGCTGTTTTTT	CASSLGLAGVSGELFF
TRBV16	.	.	TRBJ1-6	TGTGCCAGCAGCCAATCGGGGACACAGAATAATTCACCCCTCCACTTT	CASSQSGTQNNSPLHF
TRBV9	.	.	TRBJ2-3	TGTGCCAGCAGCGGACACAGTACTGCTGACACAGATACGCAGTATTTT	CASSGHSTADTDTQYF
TRBV25-1	.	.	TRBJ2-3	TGTGCCAGCAGTCGGGGGGCGGACACAGATACGCAGTATTTT	CASSRGADTDTQYF
TRBV6-4	.	.	TRBJ2-1	TGTGCCAGCAGACGGGGGACCTACAATGAGCAGTTCTTC	CASRRGTYNEQFF
TRBV10-3	.	TRBD1	TRBJ1-4	TGTGCCATCAGTGAGTCGACAGGGACCTATGAAAAACTGTTTTTT	CAISESTGTYEKLFF
TRBV19	.	.	TRBJ1-5	TGTGCCAGTAGTCTCGAGTTCTATAGCAATCAGCCCCAGCATTTT	CASSLEFYSNQPQHF
TRBV9	.	TRBD2	TRBJ2-5	TGTGCCAGCAGCTTCTCGACTAGCATAGAGACCCAGTACTTC	CASSFSTSIETQYF
TRBV5-1	.	.	TRBJ2-2	TGCGCCAGCAGCTTCCCGGGTACTAGCACCGGGGAGCTGTTTTTT	CASSFPGTSTGELFF